This TCR beta chain was retrieved from a study of blood T cells in healthy people across ages. Alongside a J-beta primer mix, a sample-barcoded 5' primer served in a second PCR lasting 7 to 11 cycles. With 12 random nucleotides, a template-switch adaptor tagged each individual cDNA molecule. TCRdb processed the 5' RACE reads anew with MiXCR; each CDR3 protein has one entry. The data hold about 1,800,000 distinct CDR3 sequences, with over 25% observed a single time. This clonotype was picked up a small number of times. Its antigen is not identified. Overall study findings and caveats: Getting older went along with TCR beta diversity per million T cells dropping roughly linearly. The donors' CMV status was not determined, possibly confounding changes in expanded clonotypes.

Deletions cut 1 base from V and 2 bases from J, with 10 bases between. The CDR3 runs 15 residues. Germline V gives CDR1 SGHRS, CDR2 YFSETQ. The sequenced material came from blood. The chain recombines TRBV5-1 with TRBJ2-1; D might be TRBD2 (5 bases). The receptor's source is a woman aged 25 to 45 in good health. This CDR3 is CASSLQQTTYNEQFF. The CDR3 bases are TGCGCCAGCAGCTTGCAACAGACTACCTACAATGAGCAGTTCTTC.